One T cell receptor beta chain is described in this entry. V lost 4 bases, J lost 5 bases, and 23 bases lay in between. This CDR3 spans 17 amino acids. Germline loops: CDR1 SEHNR, CDR2 FQNEAQ (reference sequence). This record belongs to a study of human T cells and chemical hapten exposure. Time point specified: patch test 2, 6 weeks after DPC sensitization. Treatment noted: therapeutic diphenylcyclopropenone sensitization with weekly scalp DPC. The library tagged individual cDNA molecules with unique molecular identifiers. MiXCR, applied by TCRdb to the RACE reads, yields one record per CDR3 protein. The sample lists tens of thousands of distinct CDR3 sequences; 6% to 8.5% were seen once.

The rearrangement joins TRBV7-9 to TRBJ1-2; D possibly corresponds to TRBD1 (6 bases). The clonotype was recovered from a woman aged 25 to 39 with alopecia areata. Some clones in this sample may be carry-over from other donors' samples. The sequencing here drew on whole blood, taken in connection with sensitization to the hapten diphenylcyclopropenone (DPC). CDR3 loop: CASSYPRGGEGRYGYTF. Here the CDR3 DNA reads TGTGCCAGCAGCTACCCTCGTGGGGGCGAGGGAAGATATGGCTACACCTTC.